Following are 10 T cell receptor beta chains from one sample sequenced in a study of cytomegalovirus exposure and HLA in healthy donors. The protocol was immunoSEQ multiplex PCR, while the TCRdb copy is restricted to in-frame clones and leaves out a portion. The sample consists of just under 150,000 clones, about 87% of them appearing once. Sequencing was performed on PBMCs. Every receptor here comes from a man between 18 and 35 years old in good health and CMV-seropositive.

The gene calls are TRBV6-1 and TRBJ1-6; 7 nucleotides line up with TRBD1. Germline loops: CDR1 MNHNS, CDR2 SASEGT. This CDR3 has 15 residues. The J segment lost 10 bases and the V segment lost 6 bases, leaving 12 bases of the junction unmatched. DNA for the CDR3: TGTGCCAGCAGCAGGGGGGTCGAGGGAGGATCACCCCTCCACTTT. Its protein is CASSRGVEGGSPLHF.

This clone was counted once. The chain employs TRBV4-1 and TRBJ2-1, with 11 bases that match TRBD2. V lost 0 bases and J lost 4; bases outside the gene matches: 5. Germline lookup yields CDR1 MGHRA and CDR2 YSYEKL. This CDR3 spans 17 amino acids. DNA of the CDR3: TGCGCCAGCAGCCAAGAGCGACTAGCGGGGACTTACAATGAGCAGTTCTTC. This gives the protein CASSQERLAGTYNEQFF.

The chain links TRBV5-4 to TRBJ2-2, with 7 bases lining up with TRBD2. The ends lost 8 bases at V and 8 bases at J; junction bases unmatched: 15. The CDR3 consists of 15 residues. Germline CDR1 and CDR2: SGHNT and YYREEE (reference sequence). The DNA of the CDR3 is TGTGCCAGTCAATTTCAGGGACTAATCCCGGGGGAGCTGTTTTTT. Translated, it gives CASQFQGLIPGELFF. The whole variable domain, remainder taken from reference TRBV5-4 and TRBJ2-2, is ETGVTQSPTHLIKTRGQQVTLRCSSQSGHNTVSWYQQALGQGPQFIFQYYREEENGRGNFPPRFSGLQFPNYSSELNVNALELDDSALYLCASQFQGLIPGELFFGEGSRLTVL.

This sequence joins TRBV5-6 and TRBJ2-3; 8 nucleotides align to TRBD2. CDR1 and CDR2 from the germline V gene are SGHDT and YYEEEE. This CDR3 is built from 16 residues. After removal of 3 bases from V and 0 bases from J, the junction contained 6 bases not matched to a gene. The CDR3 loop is CASSCLAGISTDTQYF. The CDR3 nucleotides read TGTGCCAGCAGCTGCTTAGCGGGAATCAGCACAGATACGCAGTATTTT.

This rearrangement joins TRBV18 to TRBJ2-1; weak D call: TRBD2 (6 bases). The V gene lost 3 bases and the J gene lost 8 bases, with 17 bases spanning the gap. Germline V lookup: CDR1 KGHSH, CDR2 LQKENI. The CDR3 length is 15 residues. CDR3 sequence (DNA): TGTGCCAGCTCACCGGGCGGGACTTTGGGGTATGAGCAGTTCTTC. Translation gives CASSPGGTLGYEQFF.

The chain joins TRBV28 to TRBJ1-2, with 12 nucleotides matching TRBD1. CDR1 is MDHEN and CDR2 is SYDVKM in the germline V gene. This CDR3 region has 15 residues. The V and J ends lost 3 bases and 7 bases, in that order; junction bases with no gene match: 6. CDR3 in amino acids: CASSFGTGGASGYTF. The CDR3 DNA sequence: TGTGCCAGCAGTTTCGGGACAGGGGGCGCGAGTGGCTACACCTTC.

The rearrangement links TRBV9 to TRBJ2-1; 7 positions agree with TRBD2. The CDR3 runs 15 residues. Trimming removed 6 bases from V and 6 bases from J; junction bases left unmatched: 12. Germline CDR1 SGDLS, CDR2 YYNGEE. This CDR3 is CASTPWDGGSNEQFF. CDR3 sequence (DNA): TGTGCCAGCACCCCCTGGGACGGGGGGTCCAATGAGCAGTTCTTC.

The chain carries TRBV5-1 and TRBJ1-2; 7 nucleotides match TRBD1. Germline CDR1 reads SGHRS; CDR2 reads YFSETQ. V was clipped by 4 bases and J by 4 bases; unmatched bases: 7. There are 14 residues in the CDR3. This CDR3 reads CASSTTQGFYGYTF. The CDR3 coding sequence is TGCGCCAGCAGCACCACACAGGGGTTCTATGGCTACACCTTC.

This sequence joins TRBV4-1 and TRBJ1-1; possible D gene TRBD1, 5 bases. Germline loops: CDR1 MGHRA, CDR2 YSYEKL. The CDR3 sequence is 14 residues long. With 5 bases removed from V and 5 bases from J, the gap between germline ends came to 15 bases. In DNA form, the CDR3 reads TGCGCCAGCAGCTTCTTCGGGGGGAGTACTGAAGCTTTCTTT. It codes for CASSFFGGSTEAFF.

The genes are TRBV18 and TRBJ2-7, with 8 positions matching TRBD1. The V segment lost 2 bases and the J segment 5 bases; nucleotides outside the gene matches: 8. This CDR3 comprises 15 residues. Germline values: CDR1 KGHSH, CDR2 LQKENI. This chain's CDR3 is CASSPLPGQENEQYF. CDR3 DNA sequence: TGTGCCAGCTCACCATTACCGGGACAGGAAAACGAGCAGTACTTC.